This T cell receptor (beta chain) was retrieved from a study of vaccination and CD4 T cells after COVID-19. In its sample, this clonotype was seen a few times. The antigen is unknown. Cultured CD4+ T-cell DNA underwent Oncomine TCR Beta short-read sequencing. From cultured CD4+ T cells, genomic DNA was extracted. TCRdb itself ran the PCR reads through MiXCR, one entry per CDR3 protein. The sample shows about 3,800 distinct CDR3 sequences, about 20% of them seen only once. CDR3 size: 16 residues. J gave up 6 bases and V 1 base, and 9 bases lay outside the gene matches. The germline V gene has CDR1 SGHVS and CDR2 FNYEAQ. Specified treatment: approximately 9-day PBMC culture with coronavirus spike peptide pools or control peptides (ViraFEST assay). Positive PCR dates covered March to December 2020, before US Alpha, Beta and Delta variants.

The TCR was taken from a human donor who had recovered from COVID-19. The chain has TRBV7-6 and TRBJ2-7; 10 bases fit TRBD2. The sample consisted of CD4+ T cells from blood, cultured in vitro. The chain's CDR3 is CASSLEVAGGWGEQYF. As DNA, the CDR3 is TGTGCCAGCAGCTTAGAGGTAGCGGGGGGCTGGGGCGAGCAGTACTTC.